These 11 T cell receptor beta chains were sequenced from one sample in a study of cytomegalovirus exposure and HLA in healthy donors. Use of 60 Vbeta and 13 Jbeta primers characterized the PCR. Repertoires were generated with immunoSEQ multiplex PCR, while TCRdb's copy carries only in-frame clones and drops some. Of around 120,000 clones in the sample, about 80% are singletons; the top ten hold around 3.5%. Sequencing input: PBMCs. The receptors stem from a young man in good health and CMV-seronegative.

This clone was seen only a few times. The rearrangement joins TRBV23-1 to TRBJ1-1; D unresolved. TRBV23-1 is an ORF for which the function is uncertain. The CDR3 is 15 amino acids. V was trimmed by 4 bases and J by 5 bases, leaving 17 bases between them. CDR3 region: CASSPERPGITEAFF. The DNA of the CDR3 is TGCGCCAGCAGTCCTGAGAGGCCGGGGATAACTGAAGCTTTCTTT.

This chain joins TRBV7-2 and TRBJ1-5; perhaps TRBD1 as D (6 bases). The CDR3 extends over 15 amino acids. Germline V gene sequence: CDR1 SGHTA, CDR2 FQGNSA. The V end lost 1 base, the J end lost 7 bases, and 14 bases lay between the germline ends. The CDR3 coding sequence is TGTGCCAGCAGCTTAGGATGGGGGCCCGAACAGCCCCAGCATTTT. This sequence encodes CASSLGWGPEQPQHF. Looking up the rest from reference TRBV7-2 and TRBJ1-5 gives the full variable domain: GAGVSQSPSNKVTEKGKDVELRCDPISGHTALYWYRQSLGQGLEFLIYFQGNSAPDKSGLPSDRFSAERTGGSVSTLTIQRTQQEDSAVYLCASSLGWGPEQPQHFGDGTRLSIL.

The chain combines TRBV5-1 with TRBJ2-6; 9 bases line up with TRBD1. Germline CDR1 reads SGHRS; CDR2 reads YFSETQ. The CDR3 has 17 amino acids. V lost 4 bases and J lost 1; bases outside the gene matches: 6. The CDR3 here is CASSTGQGTSGANVLTF. Here the CDR3 DNA reads TGCGCCAGCAGCACCGGACAGGGGACGTCTGGGGCCAACGTCCTGACTTTC. Based on the CDR3 plus reference TRBV5-1 and TRBJ2-6, the full variable domain is KAGVTQTPRYLIKTRGQQVTLSCSPISGHRSVSWYQQTPGQGLQFLFEYFSETQRNKGNFPGRFSGRQFSNSRSEMNVSTLELGDSALYLCASSTGQGTSGANVLTFGAGSRLTVL.

CDR3 in amino acids: CASSDSGGAHEQFF. The CDR3 DNA sequence: TGTGCCAGCAGTGACAGCGGGGGGGCCCATGAGCAGTTCTTC. This chain links TRBV6-4 with TRBJ2-1; 10 bases agree with TRBD2. CDR3 size: 14 residues. Germline CDR1 is MRHNA and CDR2 is SNTAGT. Losses at the gene ends were 2 bases for V and 8 bases for J; bases not matched to a gene: 3.

The chain is built from TRBV5-3 and TRBJ2-5; perhaps TRBD2 as D (6 bases). TRBV5-3 is an ORF, with its function uncertain. V was cut by 7 bases and J by 1 base, with 23 bases left in between. This CDR3 region has 17 residues. The CDR3 protein is CARAPRHGSGIQETQYF. The CDR3, as DNA: TGTGCCAGAGCCCCCCGCCACGGTAGCGGTATCCAAGAGACCCAGTACTTC.

The chain joins TRBV23-1 to TRBJ1-1; no clear D. TRBV23-1 is sorted into the ORF group, with uncertain function. The CDR3 has 13 residues. Trimming cost V 7 bases and J 4 bases, with 13 bases left between them. The CDR3 bases are TGCGCCAGCATTAGAGGAGGGAGCACTGAAGCTTTCTTT. This encodes CASIRGGSTEAFF.

V and J are TRBV6-5 and TRBJ1-2, with 9 nucleotides matching TRBD1. Looked up from germline, CDR1 is MNHEY and CDR2 is SVGAGI. Trimming cost V 5 bases and J 5 bases; bases outside gene matches: 6. The CDR3 spans 14 residues. CDR3 amino acids: CASSDGTGQYGYTF. For the CDR3, the DNA is TGTGCCAGCAGTGACGGGACAGGGCAATATGGCTACACCTTC.

This sequence joins TRBV9 and TRBJ1-5, with D unclear. Germline loops: CDR1 SGDLS, CDR2 YYNGEE. This CDR3 spans 13 amino acids. V lost 3 bases and J 0 bases, leaving 4 bases between the germline ends. This CDR3 is CASSEHSNQPQHF. CDR3 coding DNA: TGTGCCAGCAGCGAACATAGCAATCAGCCCCAGCATTTT. Together with reference TRBV9 and TRBJ1-5, the CDR3 gives the full variable domain: DSGVTQTPKHLITATGQRVTLRCSPRSGDLSVYWYQQSLDQGLQFLIQYYNGEERAKGNILERFSAQQFPDLHSELNLSSLELGDSALYFCASSEHSNQPQHFGDGTRLSIL.

J is TRBJ1-1 and V is TRBV18; 8 bases fit TRBD1. The CDR3 is made up of 18 amino acids. The V segment lost 3 bases and the J segment 3 bases; nucleotides outside the gene matches: 15. Looked up from germline, CDR1 is KGHSH and CDR2 is LQKENI. The CDR3 DNA follows: TGTGCCAGCTCACCTCTTCATGGTGGGACAGGAGGTGACACTGAAGCTTTCTTT. It encodes CASSPLHGGTGGDTEAFF. The variable domain in full, completed from reference TRBV18 and TRBJ1-1, reads NAGVMQNPRHLVRRRGQEARLRCSPMKGHSHVYWYRQLPEEGLKFMVYLQKENIIDESGMPKERFSAEFPKEGPSILRIQQVVRGDSAAYFCASSPLHGGTGGDTEAFFGQGTRLTVV.

This sequence joins TRBV28 and TRBJ1-6, with D possibly matching TRBD1 (5 bases). The CDR3 is 15 amino acids. Germline lookup yields CDR1 MDHEN and CDR2 SYDVKM. V lost 5 bases, J lost 10 bases, and 18 bases lay in between. The CDR3 region has the DNA TGTGCCAGCAGTCCGCCACACGGTCAGGGCTCACCCCTCCACTTT. This encodes CASSPPHGQGSPLHF.

This chain uses TRBV9 with TRBJ2-2, with D possibly TRBD1 on 5 matching bases. Trimming stripped 6 bases from V and 1 base from J, with 7 bases between. CDR1 is SGDLS and CDR2 is YYNGEE in the germline V gene. The CDR3 length is 13 residues. CDR3 DNA sequence: TGTGCCAGCACAAGGGGGAACACCGGGGAGCTGTTTTTT. Its protein product is CASTRGNTGELFF.